Each of the 9 T cell receptor beta chains below was sequenced from the same sample in a study of OX40 agonist ivuxolimab in advanced cancers. Library method: the immunoSEQ multiplex PCR assay. In TCRdb, the immuneACCESS table is reduced to in-frame sequences with V and J assigned. These tables do not hold every clone; where another copy was compared, an unresolved V gene accounts for under half, and the others remain unexplained. This sample lists tens of thousands of clones; around 82% were detected once. Approximately 8.1% of the sample rests with the top ten. Here the sequenced sample was CD4+ or CD8+ T cells sorted from blood, taken in a trial of the OX40 agonist ivuxolimab. These receptors came from an adult with an advanced solid tumor such as melanoma, head and neck, liver or kidney cancer.

This clone was recorded a few times. The chain links TRBV5-6 to TRBJ1-6; no clear D gene. CDR1 SGHDT and CDR2 YYEEEE come from the germline V gene. The CDR3 is made up of 17 amino acids. V gave up 2 bases and J gave up 3 bases, with 15 bases separating them. CDR3 protein: CASSFGLGFDYNSPLHF. The CDR3 DNA sequence: TGTGCCAGCAGCTTTGGTTTGGGGTTTGACTATAATTCACCCCTCCACTTT.

This chain joins TRBV5-1 and TRBJ2-2, with D perhaps TRBD2 (6 bases). The CDR3 is 16 amino acids. Deletions cut 4 bases from V and 4 bases from J, with 17 bases between. The V gene's germline CDR1 is SGHRS and CDR2 YFSETQ. The CDR3 is CASSPHRDFSTGELFF. The CDR3 nucleotides read TGCGCCAGCAGCCCCCACCGGGACTTTTCCACCGGGGAGCTGTTTTTT.

This clone occurred a few times. The gene calls are TRBV5-1 and TRBJ1-1; no definite D call. The germline CDR1 and CDR2 sequences are SGHRS and YFSETQ. The CDR3 runs to 14 residues. V lost 4 bases to trimming and J lost 1 base, with 11 bases between them. CDR3 sequence reads: CASSPRTENTEAFF. In nucleotides, the CDR3 is TGCGCCAGCAGCCCAAGGACGGAGAACACTGAAGCTTTCTTT.

The chain employs TRBV5-1 and TRBJ1-6; D remains ambiguous. Trimming took off 4 bases at V and 0 bases at J, with 17 bases between the two ends. There are 18 residues in the CDR3. Germline-derived CDR1 and CDR2 are SGHRS and YFSETQ. CDR3 sequence: CASSRSGISSSYNSPLHF. DNA for the CDR3: TGCGCCAGCAGCAGATCGGGAATTTCCAGCTCCTATAATTCACCCCTCCACTTT.

The CDR3 reads CASSPGIVYEQYF. CDR3 DNA: TGTGCCAGCAGCCCCGGGATAGTCTACGAGCAGTACTTC. The chain combines TRBV7-9 with TRBJ2-5; a weak D match, TRBD2 (5 bases). The J call is doubtful: the DNA matches TRBJ2-7 better. There are 13 residues in the CDR3. Germline CDR1 SEHNR, CDR2 FQNEAQ (reference sequence).

This clone was recorded only once. The chain is built from TRBV18 and TRBJ2-7; no reliable D call. CDR3 length equals 16 residues. V lost 3 bases and J lost 3, with 18 bases in between. Germline V CDR1 and CDR2: KGHSH, LQKENI. The DNA of the CDR3 is TGTGCCAGCTCACCCCCAACTTTGGACGGGTTCTACGAGCAGTACTTC. It is translated as CASSPPTLDGFYEQYF.

V usage is TRBV19 and J usage is TRBJ2-2; the D gene could be TRBD1 or TRBD2 (6 bases each). The CDR3 has 16 residues. Germline V gives CDR1 LNHDA, CDR2 SQIVND (reference sequence). Deletions cut 7 bases from V and 4 bases from J, with 19 bases between. CDR3 DNA sequence: TGTGCCAGTACCCGAGGAGGGGGGCCGGGCACCGGGGAGCTGTTTTTT. Its translation is CASTRGGGPGTGELFF.

The chain is built from TRBV7-8 and TRBJ1-2; D not certain. The germline V gene encodes CDR1 SGHVS and CDR2 FQNEAQ. The V gene lost 2 bases and the J gene lost 3 bases, with 13 bases spanning the gap. This CDR3 has 15 residues. The CDR3: CASSLKVGQDYGYTF. CDR3 nucleotides: TGTGCCAGCAGCTTAAAGGTCGGCCAGGACTATGGCTACACCTTC.

V and J are TRBV9 and TRBJ2-3; 10 bases are a match to TRBD2. J gave up 5 bases and V 3 bases, and 9 bases lay outside the gene matches. The CDR3 consists of 16 residues. Per germline, CDR1 SGDLS and CDR2 YYNGEE. This CDR3 reads CASSGTLAGAKDTQYF. CDR3 coding DNA: TGTGCCAGCAGCGGCACCCTAGCGGGAGCGAAAGATACGCAGTATTTT.